This T cell receptor beta chain emerged from a study of technical replicates of blood from several donors. The protocol was immunoSEQ multiplex PCR, while the TCRdb copy is restricted to in-frame clones and leaves out a portion. This sample has roughly 83,000 clones, with 90% to 95% found just once. This CDR3 contains 16 residues. The trim removed 1 base at V and 7 bases at J, leaving 10 bases unmatched. Germline V lookup: CDR1 SGHVS, CDR2 FNYEAQ. The sequenced material came from T cells isolated from PBMCs. This sequence was found in a human donor in good health. The V and J genes are TRBV7-6 and TRBJ2-3, with 8 nucleotides matching TRBD2. This CDR3 reads CASSLVSSGDLNTQYF. The CDR3 DNA is TGTGCCAGCAGCTTAGTCAGTAGCGGGGACCTGAATACGCAGTATTTT.